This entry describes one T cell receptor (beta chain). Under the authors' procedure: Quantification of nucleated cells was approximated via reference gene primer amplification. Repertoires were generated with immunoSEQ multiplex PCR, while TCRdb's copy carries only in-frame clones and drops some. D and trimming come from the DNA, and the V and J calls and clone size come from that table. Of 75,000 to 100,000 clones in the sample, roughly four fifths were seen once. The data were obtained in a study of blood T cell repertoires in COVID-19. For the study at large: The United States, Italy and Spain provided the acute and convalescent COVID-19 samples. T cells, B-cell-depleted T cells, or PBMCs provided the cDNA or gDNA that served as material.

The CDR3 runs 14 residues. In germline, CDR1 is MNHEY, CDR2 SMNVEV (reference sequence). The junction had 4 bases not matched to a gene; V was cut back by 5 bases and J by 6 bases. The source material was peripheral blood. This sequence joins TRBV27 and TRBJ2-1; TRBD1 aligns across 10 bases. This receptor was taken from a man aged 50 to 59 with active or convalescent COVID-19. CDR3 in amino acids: CASSGTGARNEQFF. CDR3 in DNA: TGTGCCAGCAGTGGGACAGGGGCGCGCAATGAGCAGTTCTTC.